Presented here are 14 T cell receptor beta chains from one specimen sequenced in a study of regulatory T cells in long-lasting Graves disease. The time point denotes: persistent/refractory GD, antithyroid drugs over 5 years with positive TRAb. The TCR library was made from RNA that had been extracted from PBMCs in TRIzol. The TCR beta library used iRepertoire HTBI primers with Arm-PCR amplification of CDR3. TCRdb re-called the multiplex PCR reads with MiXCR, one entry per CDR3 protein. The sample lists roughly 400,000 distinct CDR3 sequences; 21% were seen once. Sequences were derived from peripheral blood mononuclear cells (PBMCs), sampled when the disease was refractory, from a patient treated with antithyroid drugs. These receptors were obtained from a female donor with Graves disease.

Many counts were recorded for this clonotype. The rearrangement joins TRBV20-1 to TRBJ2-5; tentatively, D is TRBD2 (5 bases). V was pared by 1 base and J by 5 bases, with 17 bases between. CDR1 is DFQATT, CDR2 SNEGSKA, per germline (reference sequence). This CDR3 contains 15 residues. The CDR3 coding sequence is TGCAGTGCTAGAGTCGGGATGGGTTATCAGGAGACCCAGTACTTC. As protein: CSARVGMGYQETQYF.

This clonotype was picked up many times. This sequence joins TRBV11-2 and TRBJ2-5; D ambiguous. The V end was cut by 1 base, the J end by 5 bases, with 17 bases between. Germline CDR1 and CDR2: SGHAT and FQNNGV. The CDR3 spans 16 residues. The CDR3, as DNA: TGTGCCAGCAGCTTAGGGTTTAACCAAAGTCCCGAGACCCAGTACTTC. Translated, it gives CASSLGFNQSPETQYF.

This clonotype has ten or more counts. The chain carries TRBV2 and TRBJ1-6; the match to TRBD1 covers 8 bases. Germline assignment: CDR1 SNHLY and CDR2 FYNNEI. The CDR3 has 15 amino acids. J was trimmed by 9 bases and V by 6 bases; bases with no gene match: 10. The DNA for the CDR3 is TGTGCCAGCAGCCTCGGACAGGGAAGAGGTTCACCCCTCCACTTT. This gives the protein CASSLGQGRGSPLHF. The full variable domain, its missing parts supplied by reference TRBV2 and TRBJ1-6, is EPEVTQTPSHQVTQMGQEVILRCVPISNHLYFYWYRQILGQKVEFLVSFYNNEISEKSEIFDDQFSVERPDGSNFTLKIRSTKLEDSAMYFCASSLGQGRGSPLHFGNGTRLTVT.

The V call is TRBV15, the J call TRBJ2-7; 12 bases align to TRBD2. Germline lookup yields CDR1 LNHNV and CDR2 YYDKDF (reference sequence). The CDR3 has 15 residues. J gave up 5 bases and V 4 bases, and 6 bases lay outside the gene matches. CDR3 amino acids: CATSKTSGSWHEQYF. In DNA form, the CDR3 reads TGTGCCACCAGCAAGACTAGCGGGAGCTGGCACGAGCAGTACTTC. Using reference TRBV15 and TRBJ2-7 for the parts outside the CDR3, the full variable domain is DAMVIQNPRYQVTQFGKPVTLSCSQTLNHNVMYWYQQKSSQAPKLLFHYYDKDFNNEADTPDNFQSRRPNTSFCFLDIRSPGLGDTAMYLCATSKTSGSWHEQYFGPGTRLTVT.

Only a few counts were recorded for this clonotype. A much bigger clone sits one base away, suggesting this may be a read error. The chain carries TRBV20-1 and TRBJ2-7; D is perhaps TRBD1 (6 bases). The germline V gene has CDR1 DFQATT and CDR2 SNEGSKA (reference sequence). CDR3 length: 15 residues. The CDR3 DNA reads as TGCAGTGCTAGAGATAGCAGGGGACACTCCTACGTGCAGTACTTC. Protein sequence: CSARDSRGHSYVQYF.

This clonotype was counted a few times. This CDR3 reads CASSLSIHHSGNTIYF. The CDR3 DNA follows: TGTGCCAGCAGTTTATCTATACACCACTCTGGAAACACCATATATTTT. The genes are TRBV28 and TRBJ1-3; no clear D gene. The CDR3 runs 16 residues. Germline V CDR1 and CDR2: MDHEN, SYDVKM. V lost 1 base and J 0 bases, leaving 10 bases between the germline ends.

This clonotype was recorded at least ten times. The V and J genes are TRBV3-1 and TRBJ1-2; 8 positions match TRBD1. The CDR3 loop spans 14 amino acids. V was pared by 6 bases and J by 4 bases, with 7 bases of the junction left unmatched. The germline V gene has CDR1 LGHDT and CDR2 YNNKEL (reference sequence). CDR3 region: CASSRTGIGYGYTF. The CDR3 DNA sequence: TGTGCCAGCAGTCGGACAGGGATCGGCTATGGCTACACCTTC.

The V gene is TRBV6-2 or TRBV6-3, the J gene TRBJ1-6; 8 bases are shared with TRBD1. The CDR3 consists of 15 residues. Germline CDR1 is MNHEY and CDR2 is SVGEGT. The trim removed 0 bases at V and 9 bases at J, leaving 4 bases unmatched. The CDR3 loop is CASSYSNRGASPLHF. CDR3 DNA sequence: TGTGCCAGCAGTTACTCTAACAGGGGGGCTTCACCCCTCCACTTT.

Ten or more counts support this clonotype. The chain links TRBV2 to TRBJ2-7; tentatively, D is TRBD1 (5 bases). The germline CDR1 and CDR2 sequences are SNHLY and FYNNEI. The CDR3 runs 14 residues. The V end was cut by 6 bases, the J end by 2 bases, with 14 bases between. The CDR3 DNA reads TGTGCCAGCAGGGACCGACAGAATACCTACGAGCAGTACTTC. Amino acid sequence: CASRDRQNTYEQYF.

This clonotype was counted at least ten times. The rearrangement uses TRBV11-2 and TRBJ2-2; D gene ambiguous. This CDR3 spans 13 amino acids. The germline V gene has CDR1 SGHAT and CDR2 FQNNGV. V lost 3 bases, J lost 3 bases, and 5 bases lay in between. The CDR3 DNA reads TGTGCCAGCAGCTTGGATCACACCGGGGAGCTGTTTTTT. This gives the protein CASSLDHTGELFF.

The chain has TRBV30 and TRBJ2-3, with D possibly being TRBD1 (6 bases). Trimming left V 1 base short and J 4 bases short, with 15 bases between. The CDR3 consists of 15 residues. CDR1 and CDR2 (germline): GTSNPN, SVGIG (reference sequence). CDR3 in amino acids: CAWSATAGVPDTQYF. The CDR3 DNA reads TGTGCCTGGAGTGCGACGGCAGGGGTCCCAGATACGCAGTATTTT.

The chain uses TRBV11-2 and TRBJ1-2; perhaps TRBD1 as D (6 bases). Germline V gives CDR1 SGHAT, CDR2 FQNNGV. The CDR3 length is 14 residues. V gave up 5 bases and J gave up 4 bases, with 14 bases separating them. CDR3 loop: CASSREGGAYGYTF. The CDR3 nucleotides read TGTGCCAGCAGCCGGGAAGGGGGGGCCTATGGCTACACCTTC.

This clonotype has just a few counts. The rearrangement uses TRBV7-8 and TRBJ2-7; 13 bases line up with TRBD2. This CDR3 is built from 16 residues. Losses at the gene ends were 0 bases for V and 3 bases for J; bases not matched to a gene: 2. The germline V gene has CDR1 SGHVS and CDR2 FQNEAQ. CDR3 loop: CASSLAGLAGNYEQYF. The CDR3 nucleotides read TGTGCCAGCAGCTTAGCGGGACTAGCGGGAAACTACGAGCAGTACTTC.

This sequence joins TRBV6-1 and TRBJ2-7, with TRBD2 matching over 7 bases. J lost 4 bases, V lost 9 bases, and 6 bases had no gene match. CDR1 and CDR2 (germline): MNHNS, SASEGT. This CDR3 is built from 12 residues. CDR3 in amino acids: CASRDYSYEQYF. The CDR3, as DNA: TGTGCCAGTCGGGACTATAGTTACGAGCAGTACTTC.